This T cell receptor beta chain was observed in a study of blood T cell repertoires in COVID-19. About the research overall: Collection of acute and convalescent COVID-19 samples took place in the United States, Italy and Spain. The analysed material was cDNA or gDNA that came from T cells, B-cell-depleted T cells, or PBMCs.

V dropped 3 bases and J dropped 2; count of bases not matched to a gene: 4. The CDR3 length is 15 residues. The germline V gene has CDR1 KGHSH and CDR2 LQKENI. How the authors handled the data: Amplified reference gene primers provided the basis for estimating nucleated cell counts. Only in-frame clones appear in the TCRdb table, and some are missing; sequencing was by immunoSEQ multiplex PCR. V, J and clone size are those of that table, while D and trimming were read from the DNA. The data contain some 100,000 clones, 85% of them singletons. V and J are TRBV18 and TRBJ1-2; TRBD1 matches at 9 bases. This sequence originates from a woman aged 65 to 85 with active or convalescent COVID-19. The specimen sequenced was peripheral blood. The CDR3 loop is CASSPGQGKNYGYTF. CDR3 coding DNA: TGTGCCAGCTCACCGGGACAGGGTAAAAACTATGGCTACACCTTC.